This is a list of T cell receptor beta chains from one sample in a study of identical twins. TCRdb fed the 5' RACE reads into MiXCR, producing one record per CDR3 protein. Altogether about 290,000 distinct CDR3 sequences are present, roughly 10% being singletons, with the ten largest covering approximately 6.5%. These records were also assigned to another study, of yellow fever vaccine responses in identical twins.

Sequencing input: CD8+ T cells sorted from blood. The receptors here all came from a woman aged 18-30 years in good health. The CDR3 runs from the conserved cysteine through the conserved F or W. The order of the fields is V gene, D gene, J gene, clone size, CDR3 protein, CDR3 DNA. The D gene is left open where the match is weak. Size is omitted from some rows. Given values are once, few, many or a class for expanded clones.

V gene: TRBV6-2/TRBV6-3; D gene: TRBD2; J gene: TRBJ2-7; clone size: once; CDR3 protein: CASGTEREGYEQYF; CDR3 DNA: TGTGCCAGCGGTACCGAGCGGGAGGGCTACGAGCAGTACTTC
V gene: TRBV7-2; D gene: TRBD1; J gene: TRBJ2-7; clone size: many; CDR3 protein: CASSDWDRGYSYEQYF; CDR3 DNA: TGTGCCAGCAGCGACTGGGACAGGGGGTACTCCTACGAGCAGTACTTC
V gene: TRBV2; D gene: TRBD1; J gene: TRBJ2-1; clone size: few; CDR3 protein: CASGGQVSYNEQFF; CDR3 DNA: TGTGCCAGCGGGGGACAGGTCTCCTACAATGAGCAGTTCTTC
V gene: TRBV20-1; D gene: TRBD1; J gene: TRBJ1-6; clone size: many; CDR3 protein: CSARVQGDGSPLHF; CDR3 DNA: TGCAGTGCTAGGGTACAGGGGGACGGATCACCCCTCCACTTT
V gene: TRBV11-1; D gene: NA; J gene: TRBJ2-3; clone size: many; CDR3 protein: CASSLALDRPSDSTDTQYF; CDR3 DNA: TGTGCCAGCAGCTTAGCGCTCGACAGACCTTCGGATAGCACAGATACGCAGTATTTT
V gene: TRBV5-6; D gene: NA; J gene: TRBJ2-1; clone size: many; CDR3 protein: CASSLRGGPWNEQFF; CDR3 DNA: TGTGCCAGCAGCTTGAGGGGGGGACCGTGGAATGAGCAGTTCTTC
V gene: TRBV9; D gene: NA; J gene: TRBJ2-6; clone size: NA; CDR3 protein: CASSGANVLTF; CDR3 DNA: TGTGCCAGCAGTGGGGCCAACGTCCTGACTTTC
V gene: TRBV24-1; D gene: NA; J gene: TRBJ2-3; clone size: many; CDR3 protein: CATSVAGMTDTQYF; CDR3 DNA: TGTGCCACCAGTGTGGCAGGGATGACAGATACGCAGTATTTT
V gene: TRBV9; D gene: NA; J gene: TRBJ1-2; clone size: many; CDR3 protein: CASSATVGYTF; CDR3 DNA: TGTGCCAGCAGCGCCACAGTGGGCTACACCTTC
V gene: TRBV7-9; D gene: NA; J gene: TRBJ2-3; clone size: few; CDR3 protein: CASSSARRTITDTQYF; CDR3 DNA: TGTGCCAGCAGCTCCGCTCGGCGGACCATCACAGATACGCAGTATTTT
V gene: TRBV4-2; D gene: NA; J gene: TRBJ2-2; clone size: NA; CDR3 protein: CASSHNTGELFF; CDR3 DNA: TGTGCCAGCAGCCACAACACCGGGGAGCTGTTTTTT
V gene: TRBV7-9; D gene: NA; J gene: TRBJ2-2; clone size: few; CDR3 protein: CASSLAEGMAGELFF; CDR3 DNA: TGTGCCAGCAGCTTAGCGGAAGGGATGGCCGGGGAGCTGTTTTTT
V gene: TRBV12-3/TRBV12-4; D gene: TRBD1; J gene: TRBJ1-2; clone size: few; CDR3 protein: CASSFSPPGQGGGYTF; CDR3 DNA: TGTGCCAGCAGTTTCTCCCCTCCGGGACAGGGGGGTGGCTACACCTTC
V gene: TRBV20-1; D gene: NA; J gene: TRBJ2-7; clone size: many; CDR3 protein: CSAIQGNSYEQYF; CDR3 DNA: TGCAGTGCTATACAGGGAAACTCCTACGAGCAGTACTTC
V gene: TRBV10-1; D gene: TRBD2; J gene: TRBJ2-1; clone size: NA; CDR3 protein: CASSESAGGYEQFF; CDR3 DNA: TGCGCCAGCAGTGAGTCTGCGGGGGGCTATGAGCAGTTCTTC
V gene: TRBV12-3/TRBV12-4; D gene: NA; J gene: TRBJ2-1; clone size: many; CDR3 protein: CASSLTGVSYNEQFF; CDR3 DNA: TGTGCCAGCAGTTTAACGGGGGTCTCCTACAATGAGCAGTTCTTC
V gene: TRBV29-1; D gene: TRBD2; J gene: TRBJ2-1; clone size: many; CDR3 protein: CSVELAGAMTSYNEQFF; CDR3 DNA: TGCAGCGTTGAATTAGCGGGAGCAATGACCTCCTACAATGAGCAGTTCTTC
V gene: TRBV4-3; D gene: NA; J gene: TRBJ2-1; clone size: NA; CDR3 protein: CASSQDWRASSYNEQFF; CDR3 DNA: TGCGCCAGCAGCCAAGACTGGCGGGCTAGCTCCTACAATGAGCAGTTCTTC
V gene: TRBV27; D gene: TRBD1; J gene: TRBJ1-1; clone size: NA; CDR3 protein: CASSLQGLGTEAFF; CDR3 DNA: TGTGCCAGCAGCCTACAGGGGTTGGGGACTGAAGCTTTCTTT
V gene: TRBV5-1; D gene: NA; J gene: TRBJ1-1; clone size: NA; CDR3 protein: CASSLAFGMNTEAFF; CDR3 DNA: TGCGCCAGCAGCTTGGCCTTCGGAATGAACACTGAAGCTTTCTTT
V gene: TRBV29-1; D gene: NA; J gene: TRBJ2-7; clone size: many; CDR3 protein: CSVGTYEQYF; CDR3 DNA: TGCAGCGTAGGAACCTACGAGCAGTACTTC
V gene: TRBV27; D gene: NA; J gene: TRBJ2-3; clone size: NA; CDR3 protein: CATIYPYEEGVPGPNTDTQYF; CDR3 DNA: TGTGCCACCATTTATCCCTATGAAGAAGGCGTTCCGGGACCAAACACAGATACGCAGTATTTT
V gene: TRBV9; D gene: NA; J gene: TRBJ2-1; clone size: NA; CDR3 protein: CASSPFAKITYNEQFF; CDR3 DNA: TGTGCCAGCAGCCCCTTTGCGAAGATTACCTACAATGAGCAGTTCTTC
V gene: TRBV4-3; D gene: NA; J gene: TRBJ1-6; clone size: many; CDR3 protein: CASSQEYREGNSPLHF; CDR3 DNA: TGCGCCAGCAGCCAAGAGTACAGGGAGGGAAATTCACCCCTCCACTTT
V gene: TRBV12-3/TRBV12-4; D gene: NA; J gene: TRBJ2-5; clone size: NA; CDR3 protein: CASSLTRDTWGQETQYF; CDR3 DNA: TGTGCCAGCAGTTTGACCAGGGACACATGGGGACAAGAGACCCAGTACTTC
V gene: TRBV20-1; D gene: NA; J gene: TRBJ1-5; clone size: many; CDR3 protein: CSARSGGGENQPQHF; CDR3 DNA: TGCAGTGCCCGGTCTGGGGGGGGCGAAAATCAGCCCCAGCATTTT
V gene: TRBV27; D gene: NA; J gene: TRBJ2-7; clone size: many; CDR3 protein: CASSEDPVRESNEQYF; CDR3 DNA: TGTGCCAGCAGTGAGGACCCGGTCAGGGAAAGTAACGAGCAGTACTTC
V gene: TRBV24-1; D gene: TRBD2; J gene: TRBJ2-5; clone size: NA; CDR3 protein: CATARGKAGPGTTQYF; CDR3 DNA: TGTGCCACCGCCCGGGGGAAAGCGGGACCGGGTACGACCCAGTACTTC
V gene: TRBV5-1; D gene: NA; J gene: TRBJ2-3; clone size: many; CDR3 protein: CASRPGSTDTQYF; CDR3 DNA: TGCGCCAGCAGACCTGGAAGCACAGATACGCAGTATTTT
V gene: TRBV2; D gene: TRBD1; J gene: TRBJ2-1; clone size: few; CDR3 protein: CASLLGQDSSYNEQFF; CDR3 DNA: TGTGCCAGCCTATTGGGACAGGACAGCTCCTACAATGAGCAGTTCTTC
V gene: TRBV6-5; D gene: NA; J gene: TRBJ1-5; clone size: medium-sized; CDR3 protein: CASSYYRAGGYSNQPQHF; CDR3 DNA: TGTGCCAGCAGTTACTATCGGGCAGGAGGATATAGCAATCAGCCCCAGCATTTT
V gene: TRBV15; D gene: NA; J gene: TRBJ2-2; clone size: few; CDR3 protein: CATGPRGITGELFF; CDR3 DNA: TGTGCCACGGGACCCCGAGGGATCACCGGGGAGCTGTTTTTT
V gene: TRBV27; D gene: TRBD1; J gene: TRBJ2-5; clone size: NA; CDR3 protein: CASSTGQEHQETQYF; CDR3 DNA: TGTGCCAGCAGTACGGGACAGGAGCACCAAGAGACCCAGTACTTC